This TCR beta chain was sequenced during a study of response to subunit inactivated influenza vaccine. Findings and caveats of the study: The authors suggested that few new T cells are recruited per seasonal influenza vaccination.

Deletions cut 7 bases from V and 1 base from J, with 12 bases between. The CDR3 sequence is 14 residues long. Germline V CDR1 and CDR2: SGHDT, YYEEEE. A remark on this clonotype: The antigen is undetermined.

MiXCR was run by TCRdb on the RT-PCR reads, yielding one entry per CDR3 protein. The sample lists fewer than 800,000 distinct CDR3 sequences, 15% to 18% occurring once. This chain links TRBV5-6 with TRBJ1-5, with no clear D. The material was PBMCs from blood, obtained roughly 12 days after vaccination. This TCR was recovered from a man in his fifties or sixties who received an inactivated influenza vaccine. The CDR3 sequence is CASFARASNQPQHF. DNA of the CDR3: TGTGCCAGCTTTGCTAGGGCGAGCAATCAGCCCCAGCATTTT. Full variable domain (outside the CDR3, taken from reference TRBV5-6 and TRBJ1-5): DAGVTQSPTHLIKTRGQQVTLRCSPKSGHDTVSWYQQALGQGPQFIFQYYEEEERQRGNFPDRFSGHQFPNYSSELNVNALLLGDSALYLCASFARASNQPQHFGDGTRLSIL.